This paragraph reports one TCR beta chain. The record originates from a study of control samples from healthy donors and cancer patients. CDR3 length: 16 amino acids. Germline V gene sequence: CDR1 MDHEN, CDR2 SYDVKM. Trimming cost V 3 bases and J 5 bases, with 18 bases left between them. Measured with immunoSEQ multiplex PCR; TCRdb has only the in-frame clones, and not every one. The sample contains 71,000 or so clones, just under 90% of which appear only once. What was sequenced was PBMCs. This sequence originates from a man in his 60s with lung cancer. This chain links TRBV28 with TRBJ2-3; D possibly uses TRBD1 or TRBD2 (6 bases each). CDR3 in DNA: TGTGCCAGCAGTTTTAGGGGACTGAAGGGGGGAGATACGCAGTATTTT. Translated: CASSFRGLKGGDTQYF.